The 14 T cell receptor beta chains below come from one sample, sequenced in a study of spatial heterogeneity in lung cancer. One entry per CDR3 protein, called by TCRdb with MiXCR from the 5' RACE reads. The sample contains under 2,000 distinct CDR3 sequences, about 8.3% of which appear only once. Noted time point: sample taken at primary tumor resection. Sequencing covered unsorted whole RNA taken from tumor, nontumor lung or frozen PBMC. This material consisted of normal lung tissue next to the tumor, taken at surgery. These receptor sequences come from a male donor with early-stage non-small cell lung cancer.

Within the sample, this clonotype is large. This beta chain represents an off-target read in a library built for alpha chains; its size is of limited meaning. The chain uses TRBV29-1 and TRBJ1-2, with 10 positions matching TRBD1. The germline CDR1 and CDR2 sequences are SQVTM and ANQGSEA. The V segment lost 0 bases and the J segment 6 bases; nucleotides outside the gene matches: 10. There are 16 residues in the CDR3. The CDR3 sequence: CSVEDPWKGQGDGYTF. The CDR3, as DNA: TGCAGCGTTGAAGATCCGTGGAAAGGACAGGGGGATGGCTACACCTTC.

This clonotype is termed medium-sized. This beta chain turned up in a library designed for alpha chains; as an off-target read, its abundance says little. CDR3 protein: CASSLSRETQYF. CDR3 sequence (DNA): TGTGCCAGCAGCTTATCCCGAGAGACCCAGTACTTC. The V gene is TRBV11-2, the J gene TRBJ2-5; the D is unclear. V was cut by 2 bases and J by 4 bases, with 5 bases left in between. The germline gives CDR1 SGHAT, CDR2 FQNNGV. The CDR3 is made up of 12 amino acids.

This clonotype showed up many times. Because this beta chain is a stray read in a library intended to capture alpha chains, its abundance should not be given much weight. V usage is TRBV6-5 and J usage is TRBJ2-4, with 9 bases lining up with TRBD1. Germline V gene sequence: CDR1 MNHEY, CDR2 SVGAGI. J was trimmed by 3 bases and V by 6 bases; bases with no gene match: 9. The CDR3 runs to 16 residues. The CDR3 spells CASSPGQGKGKNIQYF. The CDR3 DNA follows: TGTGCCAGCAGCCCGGGACAGGGAAAGGGCAAAAACATTCAGTACTTC.

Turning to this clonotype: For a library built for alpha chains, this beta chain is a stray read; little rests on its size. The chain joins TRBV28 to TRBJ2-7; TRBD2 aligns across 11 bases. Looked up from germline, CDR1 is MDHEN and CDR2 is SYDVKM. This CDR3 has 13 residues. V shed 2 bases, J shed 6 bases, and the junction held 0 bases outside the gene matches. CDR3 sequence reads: CASSLGTSGEQYF. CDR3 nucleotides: TGTGCCAGCAGTTTAGGGACTAGCGGCGAGCAGTACTTC. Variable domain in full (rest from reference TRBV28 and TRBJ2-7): DVKVTQSSRYLVKRTGEKVFLECVQDMDHENMFWYRQDPGLGLRLIYFSYDVKMKEKGDIPEGYSVSREKKERFSLILESASTNQTSMYLCASSLGTSGEQYFGPGTRLTVT.

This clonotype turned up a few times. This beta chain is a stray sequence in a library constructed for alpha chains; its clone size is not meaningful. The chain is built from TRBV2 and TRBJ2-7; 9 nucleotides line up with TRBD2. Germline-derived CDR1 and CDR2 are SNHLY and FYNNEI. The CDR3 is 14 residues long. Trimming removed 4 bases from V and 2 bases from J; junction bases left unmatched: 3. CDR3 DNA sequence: TGTGCCAGCAGTGCACTAGCGGGCGCCTACGAGCAGTACTTC. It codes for CASSALAGAYEQYF.

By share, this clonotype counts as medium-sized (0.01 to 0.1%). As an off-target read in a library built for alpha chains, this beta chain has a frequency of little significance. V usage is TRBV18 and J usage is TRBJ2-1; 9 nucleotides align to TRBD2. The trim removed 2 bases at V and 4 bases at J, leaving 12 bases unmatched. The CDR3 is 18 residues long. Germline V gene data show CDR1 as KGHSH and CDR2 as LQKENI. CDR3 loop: CASSPGWFPSGTYNEQFF. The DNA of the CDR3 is TGTGCCAGCTCACCAGGCTGGTTTCCTAGCGGGACTTACAATGAGCAGTTCTTC.

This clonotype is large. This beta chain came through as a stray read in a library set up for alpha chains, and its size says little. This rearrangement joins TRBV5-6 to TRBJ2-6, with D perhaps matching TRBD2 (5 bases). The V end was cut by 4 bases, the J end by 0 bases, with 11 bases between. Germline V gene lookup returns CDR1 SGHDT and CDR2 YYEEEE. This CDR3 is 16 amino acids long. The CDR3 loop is CASSDLGDSGANVLTF. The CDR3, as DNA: TGTGCCAGCAGCGATTTGGGAGACTCTGGGGCCAACGTCCTGACTTTC.

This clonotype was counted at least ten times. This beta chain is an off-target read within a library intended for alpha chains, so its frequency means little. CDR3 nucleotides: TGTGCCAGCAGCTTTGACGGGACTAGCGGGGGCTACGAGCAGTACTTC. Amino acid sequence: CASSFDGTSGGYEQYF. The chain is built from TRBV3-1 and TRBJ2-7; 14 nucleotides agree with TRBD2. This CDR3 contains 16 residues. The J segment lost 3 bases and the V segment lost 5 bases, leaving 6 bases of the junction unmatched. CDR1 and CDR2 (germline): LGHDT, YNNKEL (reference sequence).

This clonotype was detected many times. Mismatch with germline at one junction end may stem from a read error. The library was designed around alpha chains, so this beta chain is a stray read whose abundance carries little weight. The DNA for the CDR3 is TGTGCCAGCAGCCTAGCTTATGATTGGAGAAGCACAGATACGCAGTATTTT. Translating gives CASSLAYDWRSTDTQYF. The genes are TRBV7-9 and TRBJ2-3, with a weak D call TRBD2 (5 bases). CDR1 SEHNR and CDR2 FQNEAQ come from the germline V gene (reference sequence). The CDR3 extends over 17 amino acids.

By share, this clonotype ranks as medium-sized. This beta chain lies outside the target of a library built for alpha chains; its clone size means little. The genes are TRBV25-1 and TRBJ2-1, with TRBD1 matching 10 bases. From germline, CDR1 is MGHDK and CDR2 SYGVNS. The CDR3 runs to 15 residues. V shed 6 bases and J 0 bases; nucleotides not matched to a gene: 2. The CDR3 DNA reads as TGTGCCAGCAGGGACAGGGGGAGCTCCTACAATGAGCAGTTCTTC. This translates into CASRDRGSSYNEQFF. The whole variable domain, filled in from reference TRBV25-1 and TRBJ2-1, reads EADIYQTPRYLVIGTGKKITLECSQTMGHDKMYWYQQDPGMELHLIHYSYGVNSTEKGDLSSESTVSRIRTEHFPLTLESARPSHTSQYLCASRDRGSSYNEQFFGPGTRLTVL.

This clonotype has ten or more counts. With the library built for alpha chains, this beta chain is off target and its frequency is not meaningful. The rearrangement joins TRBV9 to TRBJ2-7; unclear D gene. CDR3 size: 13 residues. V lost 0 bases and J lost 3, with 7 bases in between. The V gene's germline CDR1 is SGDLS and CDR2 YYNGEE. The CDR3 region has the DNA TGTGCCAGCAGCGTAGACGGGTTCTACGAGCAGTACTTC. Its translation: CASSVDGFYEQYF.

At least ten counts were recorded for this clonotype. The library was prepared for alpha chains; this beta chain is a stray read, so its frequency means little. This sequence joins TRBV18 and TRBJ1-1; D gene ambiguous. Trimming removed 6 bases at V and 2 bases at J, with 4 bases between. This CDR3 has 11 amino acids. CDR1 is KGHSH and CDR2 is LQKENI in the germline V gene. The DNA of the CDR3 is TGTGCCAGCTCGCTAAACACTGAAGCTTTCTTT. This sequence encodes CASSLNTEAFF. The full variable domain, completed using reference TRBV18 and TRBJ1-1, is NAGVMQNPRHLVRRRGQEARLRCSPMKGHSHVYWYRQLPEEGLKFMVYLQKENIIDESGMPKERFSAEFPKEGPSILRIQQVVRGDSAAYFCASSLNTEAFFGQGTRLTVV.

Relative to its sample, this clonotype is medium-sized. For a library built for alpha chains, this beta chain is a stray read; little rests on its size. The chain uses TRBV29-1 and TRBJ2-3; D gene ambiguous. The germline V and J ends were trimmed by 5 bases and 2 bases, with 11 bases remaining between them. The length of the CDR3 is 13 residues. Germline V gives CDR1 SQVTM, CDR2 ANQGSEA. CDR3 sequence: CSVTLRATDTQYF. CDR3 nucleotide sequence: TGCAGCGTTACCCTTCGGGCCACAGATACGCAGTATTTT.

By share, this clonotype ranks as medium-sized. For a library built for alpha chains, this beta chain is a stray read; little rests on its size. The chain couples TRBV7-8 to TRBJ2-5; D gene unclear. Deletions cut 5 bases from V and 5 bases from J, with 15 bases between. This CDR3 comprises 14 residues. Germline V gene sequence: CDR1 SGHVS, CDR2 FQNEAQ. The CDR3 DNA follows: TGTGCCAGCAGCCTCCGGGTCTCAACGGAGACCCAGTACTTC. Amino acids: CASSLRVSTETQYF.